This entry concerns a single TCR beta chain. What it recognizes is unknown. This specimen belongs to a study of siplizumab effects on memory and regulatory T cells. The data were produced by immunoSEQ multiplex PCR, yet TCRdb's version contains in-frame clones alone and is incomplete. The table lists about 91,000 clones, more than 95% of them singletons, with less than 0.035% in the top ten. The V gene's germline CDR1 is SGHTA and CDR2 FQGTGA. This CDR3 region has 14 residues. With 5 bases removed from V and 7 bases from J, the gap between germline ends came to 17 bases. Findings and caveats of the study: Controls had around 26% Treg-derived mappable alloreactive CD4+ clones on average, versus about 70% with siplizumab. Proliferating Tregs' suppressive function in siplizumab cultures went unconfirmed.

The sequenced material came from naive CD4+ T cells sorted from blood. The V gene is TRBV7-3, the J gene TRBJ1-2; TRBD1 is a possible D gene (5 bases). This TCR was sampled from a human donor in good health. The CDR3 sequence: CASSTTPFTGGYTF. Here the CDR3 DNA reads TGTGCCAGCAGCACCACCCCCTTCACAGGTGGCTACACCTTC.